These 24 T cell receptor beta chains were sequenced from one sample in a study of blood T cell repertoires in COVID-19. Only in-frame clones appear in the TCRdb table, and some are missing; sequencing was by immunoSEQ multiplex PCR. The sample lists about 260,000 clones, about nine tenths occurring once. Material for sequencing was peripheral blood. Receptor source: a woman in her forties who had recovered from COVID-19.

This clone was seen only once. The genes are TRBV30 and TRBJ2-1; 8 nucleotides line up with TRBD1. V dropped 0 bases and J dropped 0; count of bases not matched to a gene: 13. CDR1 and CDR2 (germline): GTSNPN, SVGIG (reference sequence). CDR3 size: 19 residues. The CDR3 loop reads CAWSVVLGQVQSSYNEQFF. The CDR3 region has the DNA TGTGCCTGGAGTGTAGTTCTGGGACAGGTTCAAAGCTCCTACAATGAGCAGTTCTTC. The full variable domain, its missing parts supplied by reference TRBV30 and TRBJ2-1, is SQTIHQWPATLVQPVGSPLSLECTVEGTSNPNLYWYRQAAGRGLQLLFYSVGIGQISSEVPQNLSASRPQDRQFILSSKKLLLSDSGFYLCAWSVVLGQVQSSYNEQFFGPGTRLTVL.

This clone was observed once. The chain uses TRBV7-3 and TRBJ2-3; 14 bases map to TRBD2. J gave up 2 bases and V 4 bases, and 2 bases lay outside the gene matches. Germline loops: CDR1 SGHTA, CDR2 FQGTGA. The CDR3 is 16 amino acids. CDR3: CASSSGLAGVTDTQYF. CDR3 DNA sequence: TGTGCCAGCAGCTCGGGACTAGCGGGGGTCACAGATACGCAGTATTTT.

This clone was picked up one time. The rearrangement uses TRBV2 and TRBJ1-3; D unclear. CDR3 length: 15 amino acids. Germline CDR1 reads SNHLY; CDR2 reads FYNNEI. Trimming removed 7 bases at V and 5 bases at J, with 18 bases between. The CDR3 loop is CASTQWAPNRNTIYF. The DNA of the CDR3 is TGTGCCAGCACCCAGTGGGCCCCCAATCGAAACACCATATATTTT.

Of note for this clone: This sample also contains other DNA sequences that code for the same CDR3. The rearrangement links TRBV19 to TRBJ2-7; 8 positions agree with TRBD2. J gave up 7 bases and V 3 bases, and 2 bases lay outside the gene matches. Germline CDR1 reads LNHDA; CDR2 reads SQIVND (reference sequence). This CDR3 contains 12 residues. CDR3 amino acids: CASSIRGGEQYF. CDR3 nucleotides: TGTGCCAGTAGTATCCGGGGGGGGGAGCAGTACTTC.

DNA of the CDR3: TGTGCCTGGACAACCGGGACAGCTCTAGCCAAAAACATTCAGTACTTC. Residues: CAWTTGTALAKNIQYF. The rearrangement joins TRBV30 to TRBJ2-4, with 7 bases identical to TRBD1. The CDR3 loop spans 16 amino acids. Germline V CDR1 and CDR2: GTSNPN, SVGIG (reference sequence). J was trimmed by 0 bases and V by 4 bases; bases with no gene match: 9.

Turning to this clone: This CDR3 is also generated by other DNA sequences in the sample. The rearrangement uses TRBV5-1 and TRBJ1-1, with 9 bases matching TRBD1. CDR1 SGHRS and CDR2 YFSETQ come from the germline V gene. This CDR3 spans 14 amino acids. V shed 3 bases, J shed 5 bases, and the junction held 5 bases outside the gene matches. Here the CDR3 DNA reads TGCGCCAGCAGCTCCGACAGGGGGGATACTGAAGCTTTCTTT. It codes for CASSSDRGDTEAFF.

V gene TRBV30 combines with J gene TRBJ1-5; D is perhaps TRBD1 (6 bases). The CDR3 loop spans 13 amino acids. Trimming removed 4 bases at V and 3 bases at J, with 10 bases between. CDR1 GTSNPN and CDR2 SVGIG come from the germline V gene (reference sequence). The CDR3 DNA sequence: TGTGCCTGGAATGGGGACATCAATCAGCCCCAGCATTTT. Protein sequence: CAWNGDINQPQHF.

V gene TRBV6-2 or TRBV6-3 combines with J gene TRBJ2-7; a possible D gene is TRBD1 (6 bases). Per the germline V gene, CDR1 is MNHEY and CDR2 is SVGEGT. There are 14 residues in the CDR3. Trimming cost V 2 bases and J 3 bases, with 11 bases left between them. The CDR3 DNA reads TGTGCCAGCAGTTACCCAGGACAGTACTACGAGCAGTACTTC. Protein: CASSYPGQYYEQYF.

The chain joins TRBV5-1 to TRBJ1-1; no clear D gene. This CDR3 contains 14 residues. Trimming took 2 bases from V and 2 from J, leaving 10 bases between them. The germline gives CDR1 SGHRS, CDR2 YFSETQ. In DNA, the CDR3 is TGCGCCAGCAGCTTCAAAACAGACAACACTGAAGCTTTCTTT. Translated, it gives CASSFKTDNTEAFF.

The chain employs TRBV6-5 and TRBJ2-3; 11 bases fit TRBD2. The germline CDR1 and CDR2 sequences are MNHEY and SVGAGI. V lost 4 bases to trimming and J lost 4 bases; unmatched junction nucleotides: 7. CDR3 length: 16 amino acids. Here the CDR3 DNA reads TGTGCCAGCAGTTTGGTAGCGGGGGGGAGGCCAGATACGCAGTATTTT. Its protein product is CASSLVAGGRPDTQYF.

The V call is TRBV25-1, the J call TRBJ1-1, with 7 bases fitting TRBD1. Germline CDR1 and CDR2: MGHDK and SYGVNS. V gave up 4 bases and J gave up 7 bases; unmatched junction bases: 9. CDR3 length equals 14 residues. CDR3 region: CASSVGQGVREAFF. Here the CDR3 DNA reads TGTGCCAGCAGTGTGGGTCAGGGGGTACGTGAAGCTTTCTTT.

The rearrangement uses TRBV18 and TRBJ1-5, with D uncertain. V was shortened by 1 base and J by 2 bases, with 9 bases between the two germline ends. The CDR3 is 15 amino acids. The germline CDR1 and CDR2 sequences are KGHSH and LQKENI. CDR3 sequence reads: CASSPQRFRNQPQHF. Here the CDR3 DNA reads TGTGCCAGCTCACCACAGCGGTTTCGCAATCAGCCCCAGCATTTT.

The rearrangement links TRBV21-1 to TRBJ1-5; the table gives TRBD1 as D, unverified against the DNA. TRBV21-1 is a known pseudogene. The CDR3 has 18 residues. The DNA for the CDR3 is TGTGCCAGCAGCAAAGAGGGACAGGGCTTCCCTAGCAATCAGCCCCAGCATTTT. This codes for CASSKEGQGFPSNQPQHF.

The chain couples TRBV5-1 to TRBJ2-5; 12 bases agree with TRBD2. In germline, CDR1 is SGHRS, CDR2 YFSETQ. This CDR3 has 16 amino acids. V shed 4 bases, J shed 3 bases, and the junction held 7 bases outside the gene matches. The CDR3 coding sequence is TGCGCCAGCAGCCGGGTGGCTAGCGGGGGGGAAGAGACCCAGTACTTC. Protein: CASSRVASGGEETQYF.

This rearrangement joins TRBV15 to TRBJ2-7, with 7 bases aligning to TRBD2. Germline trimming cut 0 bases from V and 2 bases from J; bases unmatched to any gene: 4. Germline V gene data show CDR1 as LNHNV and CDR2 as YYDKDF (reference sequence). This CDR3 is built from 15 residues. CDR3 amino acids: CATSRDIGGTYEQYF. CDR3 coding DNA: TGTGCCACCAGCAGAGATATCGGGGGGACCTACGAGCAGTACTTC. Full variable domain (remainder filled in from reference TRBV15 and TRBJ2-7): DAMVIQNPRYQVTQFGKPVTLSCSQTLNHNVMYWYQQKSSQAPKLLFHYYDKDFNNEADTPDNFQSRRPNTSFCFLDIRSPGLGDTAMYLCATSRDIGGTYEQYFGPGTRLTVT.

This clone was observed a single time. CDR3 nucleotides: TGTGCTAGTGGTTCGGTACCGCCAGGGAGGATTCCAGATACGCAGTATTTT. Its translation: CASGSVPPGRIPDTQYF. The chain recombines TRBV12-5 with TRBJ2-3; D perhaps matches TRBD2 (6 bases). Germline-derived CDR1 and CDR2 are LGHNT and FRNRAP. This CDR3 has 17 amino acids. Trimming cost V 4 bases and J 4 bases, with 21 bases left between them.

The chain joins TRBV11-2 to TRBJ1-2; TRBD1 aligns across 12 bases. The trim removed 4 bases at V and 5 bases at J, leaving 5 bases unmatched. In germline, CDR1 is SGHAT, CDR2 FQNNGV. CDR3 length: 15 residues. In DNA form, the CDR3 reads TGTGCCAGCAGCTCTTGGGACAGGGGGCTGTATGGCTACACCTTC. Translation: CASSSWDRGLYGYTF.

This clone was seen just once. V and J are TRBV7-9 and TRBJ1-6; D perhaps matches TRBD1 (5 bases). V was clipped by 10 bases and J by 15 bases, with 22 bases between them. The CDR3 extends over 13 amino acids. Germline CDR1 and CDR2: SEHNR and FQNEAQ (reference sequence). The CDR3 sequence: CAIRGTPGGLLHF. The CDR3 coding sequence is TGTGCCATCCGGGGCACTCCTGGAGGGCTCCTCCACTTT.

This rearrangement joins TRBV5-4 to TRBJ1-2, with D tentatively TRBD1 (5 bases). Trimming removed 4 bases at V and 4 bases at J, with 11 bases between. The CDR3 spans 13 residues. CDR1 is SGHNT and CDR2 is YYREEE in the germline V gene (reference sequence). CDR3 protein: CASSPGGVYGYTF. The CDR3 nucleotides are TGTGCCAGCAGCCCGGGGGGGGTCTATGGCTACACCTTC.

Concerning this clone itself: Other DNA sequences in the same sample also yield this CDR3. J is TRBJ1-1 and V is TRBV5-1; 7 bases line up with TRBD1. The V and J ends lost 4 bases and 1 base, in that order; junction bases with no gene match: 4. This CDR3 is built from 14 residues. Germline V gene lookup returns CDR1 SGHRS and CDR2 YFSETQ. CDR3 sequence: CASSRTGQNTEAFF. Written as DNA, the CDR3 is TGCGCCAGCAGCCGGACAGGCCAGAACACTGAAGCTTTCTTT.

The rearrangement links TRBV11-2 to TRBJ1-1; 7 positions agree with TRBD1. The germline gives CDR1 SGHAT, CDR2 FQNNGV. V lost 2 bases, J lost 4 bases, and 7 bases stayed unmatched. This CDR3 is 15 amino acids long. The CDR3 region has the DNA TGTGCCAGCAGCTTAAAAACCGACAGGGCCACTGAAGCTTTCTTT. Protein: CASSLKTDRATEAFF.

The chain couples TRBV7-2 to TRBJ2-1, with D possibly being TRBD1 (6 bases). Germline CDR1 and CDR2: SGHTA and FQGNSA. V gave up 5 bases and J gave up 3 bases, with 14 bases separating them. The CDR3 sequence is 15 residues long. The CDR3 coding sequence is TGTGCCAGCAGCCACAGTCCAGGGGACTACAATGAGCAGTTCTTC. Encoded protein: CASSHSPGDYNEQFF.

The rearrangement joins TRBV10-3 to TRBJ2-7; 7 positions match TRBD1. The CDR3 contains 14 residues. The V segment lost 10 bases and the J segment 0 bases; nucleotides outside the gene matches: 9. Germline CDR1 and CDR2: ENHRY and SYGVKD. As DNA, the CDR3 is TGTGCCACCGGGACGACAGGGAGCTCCTACGAGCAGTACTTC. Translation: CATGTTGSSYEQYF.

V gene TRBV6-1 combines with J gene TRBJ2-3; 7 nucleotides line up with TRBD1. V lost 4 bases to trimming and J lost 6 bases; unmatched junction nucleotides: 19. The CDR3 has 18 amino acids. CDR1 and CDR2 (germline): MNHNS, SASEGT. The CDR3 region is CASSVAPGQSSDKDTQYF. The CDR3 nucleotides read TGTGCCAGCAGTGTCGCTCCGGGACAGTCCTCGGATAAGGATACGCAGTATTTT.